This T cell receptor (beta chain) was sequenced in a study of control samples from healthy donors and cancer patients. The method was immunoSEQ multiplex PCR; TCRdb's version includes in-frame clones alone and lacks a portion of them. Here the sample spans 200,000 or so clones, about 94% being singletons. Germline values: CDR1 MNHNS, CDR2 SASEGT. V was pared by 2 bases and J by 3 bases, with 11 bases between. CDR3 length: 14 amino acids. Sequenced sample: blood. The TCR sequence derives from a man aged 50 to 59 in good health. The rearrangement joins TRBV6-1 to TRBJ2-7, with a tentative D call TRBD1 (6 bases). The CDR3 loop is CASSELQGVYEQYF. In DNA, the CDR3 is TGTGCCAGCAGTGAATTACAGGGAGTCTACGAGCAGTACTTC.